This T cell receptor beta chain appears in the sequencing data of a study of sequential checkpoint blockade in melanoma. As for the study in general: First-line arms were nivolumab then ipilimumab, or the reverse, randomized 1:1.

CDR1 and CDR2 from the germline V gene are MNHNS and SASEGT. This CDR3 has 15 amino acids. V was shortened by 3 bases and J by 0 bases, with 6 bases between the two germline ends. Treatment specified: randomized to nivolumab then ipilimumab (arm A) or the reverse (arm B). Here immunoSEQ multiplex PCR was the method, and the copy in TCRdb shows in-frame clones only, minus some. The top ten hold approximately 10% of the sample, which has more than 9,500 clones, about 77% seen once. The chain uses TRBV6-1 and TRBJ2-6; D remains ambiguous. The receptor was derived from a human donor with melanoma. The sample was CD8+ T cells sorted from blood (inferred from file names), taken from a patient given nivolumab and ipilimumab in sequence. DNA for the CDR3: TGTGCCAGCAGTGATGATAGCTCTGGGGCCAACGTCCTGACTTTC. Translating it yields CASSDDSSGANVLTF.